These 3 T cell receptor beta chains were all obtained from the same sample, sequenced in a study of molecular identifiers for immune sequencing clone quantification. One entry per CDR3 protein, called by TCRdb with MiXCR from the PCR reads. The top ten clones hold around 0.74% of a sample with 300,000 to 400,000 distinct CDR3 sequences, roughly a quarter of them seen once. Sequenced sample: naive CD8+ T cells from blood, with Jurkat cell RNA spiked in. Subset noted: FACS-sorted CD8+CD4-CCR7+CD45RA+ naive T cells. The receptor source for this set is a human donor in good health. Some libraries in this study had Jurkat cell RNA spiked in.

The V call is TRBV30, the J call TRBJ2-7; no firm D call. The ends were cut back, 0 bases at V and 0 bases at J, with 15 bases in the middle. This CDR3 region has 16 residues. The germline gives CDR1 GTSNPN, CDR2 SVGIG (reference sequence). CDR3 in amino acids: CAWSVGPARLSYEQYF. The DNA for the CDR3 is TGTGCCTGGAGTGTCGGACCGGCAAGACTCTCCTACGAGCAGTACTTC. Based on the CDR3 plus reference TRBV30 and TRBJ2-7, the full variable domain is SQTIHQWPATLVQPVGSPLSLECTVEGTSNPNLYWYRQAAGRGLQLLFYSVGIGQISSEVPQNLSASRPQDRQFILSSKKLLLSDSGFYLCAWSVGPARLSYEQYFGPGTRLTVT.

About this clonotype itself: A single base separates this from a much larger clone, so it may be a read error. The chain recombines TRBV7-6 with TRBJ2-3; TRBD2 matches at 9 bases. The CDR3 is 15 residues long. Germline V gene lookup returns CDR1 SGHVS and CDR2 FNYEAQ. Trimming took 5 bases from V and 4 from J; bases not matched to a gene: 7. CDR3 DNA: TGTGCCAGCAGCCAAGGCGGGAGGGACGCAGATACGCAGTATTTT. It specifies CASSQGGRDADTQYF.

The chain is built from TRBV27 and TRBJ2-2; 9 nucleotides line up with TRBD2. The trim removed 7 bases at V and 7 bases at J, leaving 13 bases unmatched. CDR1 and CDR2 from the germline V gene are MNHEY and SMNVEV (reference sequence). There are 16 residues in the CDR3. The CDR3 DNA reads TGTGCCAGCACCTCTGAGGCTAGCGGGGATGGCGGGGAGCTGTTTTTT. It yields the protein CASTSEASGDGGELFF.